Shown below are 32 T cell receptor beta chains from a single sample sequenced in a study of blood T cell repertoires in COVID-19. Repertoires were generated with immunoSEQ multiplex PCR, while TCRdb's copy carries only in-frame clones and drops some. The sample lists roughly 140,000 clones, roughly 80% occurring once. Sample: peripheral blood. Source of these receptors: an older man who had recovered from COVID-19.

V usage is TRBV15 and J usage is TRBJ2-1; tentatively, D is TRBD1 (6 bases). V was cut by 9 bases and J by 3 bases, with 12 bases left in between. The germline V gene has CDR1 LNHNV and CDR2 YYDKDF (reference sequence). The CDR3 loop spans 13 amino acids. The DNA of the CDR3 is TGTGCCACGGAGGACAGCAACTACAATGAGCAGTTCTTC. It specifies CATEDSNYNEQFF.

CDR3 in amino acids: CASSSVSEVEQFF. For the CDR3, the DNA is TGTGCCAGCAGCTCCGTTTCTGAGGTTGAGCAGTTCTTC. The gene calls are TRBV7-3 and TRBJ2-1; D is unclear. The CDR3 contains 13 residues. Germline V gene lookup returns CDR1 SGHTA and CDR2 FQGTGA. Trimming pared 4 bases from V and 9 bases from J, leaving 13 bases between.

This chain's CDR3 is CASSLSATQGLEQYF. The CDR3 DNA follows: TGTGCCAGCAGTTTATCGGCCACACAGGGTCTCGAGCAGTACTTC. The chain joins TRBV27 to TRBJ2-7; weak D call: TRBD1 (6 bases). CDR3 length equals 15 residues. Between the trimmed V and J ends, which lost 0 bases and 6 bases, there was a span of 15 bases. Germline values: CDR1 MNHEY, CDR2 SMNVEV (reference sequence).

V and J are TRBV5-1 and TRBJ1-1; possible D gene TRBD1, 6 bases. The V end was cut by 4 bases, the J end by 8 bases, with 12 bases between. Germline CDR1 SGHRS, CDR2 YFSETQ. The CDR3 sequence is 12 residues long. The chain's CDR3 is CASSQARGEAFF. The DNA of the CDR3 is TGCGCCAGCAGCCAAGCCAGGGGAGAAGCTTTCTTT. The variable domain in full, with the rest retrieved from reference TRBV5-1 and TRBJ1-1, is KAGVTQTPRYLIKTRGQQVTLSCSPISGHRSVSWYQQTPGQGLQFLFEYFSETQRNKGNFPGRFSGRQFSNSRSEMNVSTLELGDSALYLCASSQARGEAFFGQGTRLTVV.

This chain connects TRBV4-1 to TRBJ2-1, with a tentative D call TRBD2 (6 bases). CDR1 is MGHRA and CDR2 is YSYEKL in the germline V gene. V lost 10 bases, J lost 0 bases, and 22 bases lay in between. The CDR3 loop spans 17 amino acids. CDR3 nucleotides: TGCGCCACCACCCAACTTCCTAGCGCGGTCTCCTACAATGAGCAGTTCTTC. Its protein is CATTQLPSAVSYNEQFF.

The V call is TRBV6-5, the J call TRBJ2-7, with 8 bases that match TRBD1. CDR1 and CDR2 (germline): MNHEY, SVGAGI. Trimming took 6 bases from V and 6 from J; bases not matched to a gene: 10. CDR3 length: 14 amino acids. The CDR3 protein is CASRGQGEVTEQYF. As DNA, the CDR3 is TGTGCCAGCAGAGGACAGGGTGAGGTCACCGAGCAGTACTTC.

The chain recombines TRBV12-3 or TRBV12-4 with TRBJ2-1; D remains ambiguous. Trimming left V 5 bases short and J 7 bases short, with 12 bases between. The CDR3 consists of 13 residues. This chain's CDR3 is CASSLFFGNEQFF. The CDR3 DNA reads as TGTGCCAGCAGTCTCTTTTTCGGGAATGAGCAGTTCTTC.

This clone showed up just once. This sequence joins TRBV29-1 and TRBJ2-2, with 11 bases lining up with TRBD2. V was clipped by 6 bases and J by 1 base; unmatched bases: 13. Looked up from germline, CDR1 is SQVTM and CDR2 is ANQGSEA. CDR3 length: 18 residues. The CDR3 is CSVKGLAAPWGNTGELFF. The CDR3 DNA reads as TGCAGCGTCAAGGGACTAGCGGCGCCGTGGGGGAACACCGGGGAGCTGTTTTTT.

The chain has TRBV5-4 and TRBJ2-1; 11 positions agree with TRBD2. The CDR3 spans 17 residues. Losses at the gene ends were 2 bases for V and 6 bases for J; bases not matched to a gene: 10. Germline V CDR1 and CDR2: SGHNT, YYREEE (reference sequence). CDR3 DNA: TGTGCCAGCAGCTTCCCGATGACTAGCGGGACGTCCAATGAGCAGTTCTTC. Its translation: CASSFPMTSGTSNEQFF.

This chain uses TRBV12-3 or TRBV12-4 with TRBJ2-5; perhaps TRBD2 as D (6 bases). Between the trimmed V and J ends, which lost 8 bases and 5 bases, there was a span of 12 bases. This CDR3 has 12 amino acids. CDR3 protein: CASGEVGETQYF. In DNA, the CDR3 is TGTGCCAGCGGGGAGGTGGGCGAGACCCAGTACTTC.

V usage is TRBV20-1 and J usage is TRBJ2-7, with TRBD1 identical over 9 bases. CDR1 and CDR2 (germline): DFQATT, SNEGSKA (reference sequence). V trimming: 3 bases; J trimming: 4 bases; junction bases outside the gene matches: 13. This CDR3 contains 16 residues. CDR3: CSASGAGDRESYEQYF. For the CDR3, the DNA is TGCAGTGCTAGTGGTGCGGGGGACAGGGAATCTTACGAGCAGTACTTC.

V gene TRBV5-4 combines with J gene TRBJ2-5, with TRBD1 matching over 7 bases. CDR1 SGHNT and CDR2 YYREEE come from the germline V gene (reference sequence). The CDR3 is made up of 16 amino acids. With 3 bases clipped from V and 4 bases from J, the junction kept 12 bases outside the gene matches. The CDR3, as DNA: TGTGCCAGCAGCTCTGACAGGGAAGGGGCGTTAGAGACCCAGTACTTC. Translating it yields CASSSDREGALETQYF.

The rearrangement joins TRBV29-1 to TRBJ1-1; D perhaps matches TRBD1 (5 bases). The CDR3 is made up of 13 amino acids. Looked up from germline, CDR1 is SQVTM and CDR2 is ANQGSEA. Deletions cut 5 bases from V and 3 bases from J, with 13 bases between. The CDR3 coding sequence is TGCAGCGTTCCTGGGACGGGGGACACTGAAGCTTTCTTT. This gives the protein CSVPGTGDTEAFF.

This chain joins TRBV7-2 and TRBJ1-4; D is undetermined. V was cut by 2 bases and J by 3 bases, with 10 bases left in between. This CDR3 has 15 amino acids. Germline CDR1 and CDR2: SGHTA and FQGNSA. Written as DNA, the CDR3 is TGTGCCAGCAGCTTAAGGAGGGCTTCTAATGAAAAACTGTTTTTT. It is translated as CASSLRRASNEKLFF.

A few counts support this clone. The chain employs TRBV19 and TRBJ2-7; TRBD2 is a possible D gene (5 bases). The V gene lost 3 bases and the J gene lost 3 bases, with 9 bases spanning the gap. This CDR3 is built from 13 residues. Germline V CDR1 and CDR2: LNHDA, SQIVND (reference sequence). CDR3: CASSIREGYEQYF. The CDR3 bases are TGTGCCAGTAGTATTCGCGAGGGCTACGAGCAGTACTTC.

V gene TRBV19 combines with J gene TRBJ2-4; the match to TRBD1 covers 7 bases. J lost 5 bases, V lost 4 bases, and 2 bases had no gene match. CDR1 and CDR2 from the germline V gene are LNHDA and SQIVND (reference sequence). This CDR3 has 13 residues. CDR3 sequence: CASSNGQENIQYF. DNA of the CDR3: TGTGCCAGTAGTAACGGACAGGAAAACATTCAGTACTTC.

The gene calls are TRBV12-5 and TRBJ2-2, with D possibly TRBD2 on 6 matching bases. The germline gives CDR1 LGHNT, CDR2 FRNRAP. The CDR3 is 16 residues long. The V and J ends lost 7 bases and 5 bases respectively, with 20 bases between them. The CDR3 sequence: CASVPTGTGGTGELFF. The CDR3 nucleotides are TGTGCTAGTGTCCCCACGGGGACCGGAGGGACCGGGGAGCTGTTTTTT.

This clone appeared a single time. The CDR3 spells CASTPDWASGTDTQYF. The CDR3 DNA follows: TGTGCCAGCACCCCGGATTGGGCTAGCGGCACAGATACGCAGTATTTT. This rearrangement joins TRBV7-9 to TRBJ2-3, with D maybe TRBD2 (6 bases). Trimming removed 7 bases from V and 1 base from J, with 18 bases in between. Per the germline V gene, CDR1 is SEHNR and CDR2 is FQNEAQ (reference sequence). The CDR3 has 16 amino acids.

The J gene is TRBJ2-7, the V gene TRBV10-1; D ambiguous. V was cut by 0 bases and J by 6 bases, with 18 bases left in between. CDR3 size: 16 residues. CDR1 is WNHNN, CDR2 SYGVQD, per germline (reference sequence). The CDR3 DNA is TGCGCCAGCAGTGAGTCAGCAGGCCTACGAAATAGCGAGCAGTACTTC. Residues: CASSESAGLRNSEQYF.

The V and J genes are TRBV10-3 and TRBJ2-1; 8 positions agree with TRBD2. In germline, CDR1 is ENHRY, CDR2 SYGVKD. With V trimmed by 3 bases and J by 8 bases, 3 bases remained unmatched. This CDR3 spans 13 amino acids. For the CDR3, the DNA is TGTGCCATCAGTGACCTAGCGGGTGATGAGCAGTTCTTC. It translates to CAISDLAGDEQFF.

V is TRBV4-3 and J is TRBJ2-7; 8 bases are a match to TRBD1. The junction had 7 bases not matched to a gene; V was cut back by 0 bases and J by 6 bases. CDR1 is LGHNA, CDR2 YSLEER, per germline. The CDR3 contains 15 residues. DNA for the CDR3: TGCGCCAGCAGCCAAGATTACCAGGGGGCAGGCGAGCAGTACTTC. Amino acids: CASSQDYQGAGEQYF.

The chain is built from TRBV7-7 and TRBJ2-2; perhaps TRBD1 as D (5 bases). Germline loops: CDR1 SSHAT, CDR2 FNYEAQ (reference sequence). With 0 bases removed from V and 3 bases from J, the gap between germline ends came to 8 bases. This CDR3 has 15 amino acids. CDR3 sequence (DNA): TGTGCCAGCAGCTTAGCCAGGGAAGACACCGGGGAGCTGTTTTTT. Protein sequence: CASSLAREDTGELFF.

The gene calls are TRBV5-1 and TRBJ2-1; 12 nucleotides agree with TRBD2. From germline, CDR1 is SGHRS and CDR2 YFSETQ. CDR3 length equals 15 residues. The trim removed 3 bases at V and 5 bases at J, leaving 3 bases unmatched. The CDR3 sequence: CASSYGLAGHNEQFF. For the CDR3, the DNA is TGCGCCAGCAGCTACGGACTAGCGGGACACAATGAGCAGTTCTTC.

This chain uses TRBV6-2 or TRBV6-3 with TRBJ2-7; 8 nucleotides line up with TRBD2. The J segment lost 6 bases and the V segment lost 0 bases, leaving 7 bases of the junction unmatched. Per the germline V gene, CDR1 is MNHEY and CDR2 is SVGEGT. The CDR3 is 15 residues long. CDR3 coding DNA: TGTGCCAGCAGTTACTCGGGCGGGAGGAGGGCCGAGCAGTACTTC. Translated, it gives CASSYSGGRRAEQYF.

The CDR3 DNA is TGTGCTAGTGGTTTGGTACGACAGCCTGAAGCTTTCTTT. Translation gives CASGLVRQPEAFF. The chain uses TRBV12-5 and TRBJ1-1; weak D call: TRBD1 (5 bases). V was clipped by 0 bases and J by 6 bases, with 8 bases between them. CDR1 and CDR2 (germline): LGHNT, FRNRAP. This CDR3 spans 13 amino acids.

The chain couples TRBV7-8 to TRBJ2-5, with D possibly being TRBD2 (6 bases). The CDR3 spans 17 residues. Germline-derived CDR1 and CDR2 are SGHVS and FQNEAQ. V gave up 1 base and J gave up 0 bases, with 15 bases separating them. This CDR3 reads CASSLGRGGTYQETQYF. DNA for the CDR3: TGTGCCAGCAGCTTAGGGAGGGGCGGAACGTACCAAGAGACCCAGTACTTC.

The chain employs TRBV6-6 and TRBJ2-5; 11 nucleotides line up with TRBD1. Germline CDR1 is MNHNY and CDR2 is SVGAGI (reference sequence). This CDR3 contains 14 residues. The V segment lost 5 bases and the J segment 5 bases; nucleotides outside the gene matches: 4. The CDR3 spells CASSRTGGFETQYF. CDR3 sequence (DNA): TGTGCCAGCAGTCGGACAGGGGGCTTTGAGACCCAGTACTTC.

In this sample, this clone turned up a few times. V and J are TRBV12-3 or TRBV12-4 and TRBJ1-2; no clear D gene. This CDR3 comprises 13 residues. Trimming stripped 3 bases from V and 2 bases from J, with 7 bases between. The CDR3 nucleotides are TGTGCCAGCAGTTTGTCGGGGAACTATGGCTACACCTTC. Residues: CASSLSGNYGYTF.

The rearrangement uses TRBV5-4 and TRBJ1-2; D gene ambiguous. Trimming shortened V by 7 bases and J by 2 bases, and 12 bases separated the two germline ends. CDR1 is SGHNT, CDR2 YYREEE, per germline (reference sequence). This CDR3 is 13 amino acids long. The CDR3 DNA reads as TGTGCCAGCGCCCGGCAGGCGAACTATGGCTACACCTTC. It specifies CASARQANYGYTF. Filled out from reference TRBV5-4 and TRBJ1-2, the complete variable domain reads ETGVTQSPTHLIKTRGQQVTLRCSSQSGHNTVSWYQQALGQGPQFIFQYYREEENGRGNFPPRFSGLQFPNYSSELNVNALELDDSALYLCASARQANYGYTFGSGTRLTVV.

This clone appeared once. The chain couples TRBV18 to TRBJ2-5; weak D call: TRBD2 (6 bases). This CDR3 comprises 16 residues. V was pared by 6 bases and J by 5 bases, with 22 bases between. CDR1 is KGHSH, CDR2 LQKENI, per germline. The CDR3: CASSPGGGGGEETQYF. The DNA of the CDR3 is TGTGCCAGCTCTCCTGGGGGAGGAGGCGGCGAGGAGACCCAGTACTTC.

CDR3 in amino acids: CASSLLGRAGDGTDTQYF. In nucleotides, the CDR3 is TGTGCCAGCAGCTTGTTAGGTCGTGCGGGAGACGGCACAGATACGCAGTATTTT. This chain uses TRBV5-5 with TRBJ2-3; TRBD2 aligns across 7 bases. Germline CDR1 SGHKS, CDR2 YYEKEE (reference sequence). The ends lost 1 base at V and 1 base at J; junction bases unmatched: 12. The CDR3 is made up of 18 amino acids.

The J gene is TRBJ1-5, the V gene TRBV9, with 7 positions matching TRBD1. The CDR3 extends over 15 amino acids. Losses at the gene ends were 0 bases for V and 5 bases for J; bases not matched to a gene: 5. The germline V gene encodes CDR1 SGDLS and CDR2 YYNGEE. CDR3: CASSVGQGGDQPQHF. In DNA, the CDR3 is TGTGCCAGCAGCGTAGGACAGGGTGGGGATCAGCCCCAGCATTTT.